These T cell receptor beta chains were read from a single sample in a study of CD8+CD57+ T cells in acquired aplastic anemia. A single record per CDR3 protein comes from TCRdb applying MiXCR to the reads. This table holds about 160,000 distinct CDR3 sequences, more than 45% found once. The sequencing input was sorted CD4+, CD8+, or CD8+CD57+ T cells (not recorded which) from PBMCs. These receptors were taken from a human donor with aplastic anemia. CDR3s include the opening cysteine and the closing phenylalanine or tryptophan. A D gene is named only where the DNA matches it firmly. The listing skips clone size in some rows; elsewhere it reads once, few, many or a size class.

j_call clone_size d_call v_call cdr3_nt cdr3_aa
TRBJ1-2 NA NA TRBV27 TGTGCCAGCAGCCCGGGTCCTTTCTATGGCTACACCTTC CASSPGPFYGYTF
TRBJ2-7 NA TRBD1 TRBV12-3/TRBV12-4 TGTGCCAGCAGTGCTTCAAGTCCCTCGGGACAGGGCACCTACGAGCAGTACTTC CASSASSPSGQGTYEQYF
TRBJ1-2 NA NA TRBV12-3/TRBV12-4 TGTGCCAGCAGTTTAAACAGCGAGATCTATGGCTACACCTTC CASSLNSEIYGYTF
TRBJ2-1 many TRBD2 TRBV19 TGTGCCAGTAGTAGAAAGGGGACTAGCGGGAGGCTGGTGATGTCCCCGCAGTTCTTC CASSRKGTSGRLVMSPQFF
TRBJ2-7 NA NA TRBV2 TGTGCCAGCAGTGAAATCAGGCAGGGTAGGGTCGAGCAGTACTTC CASSEIRQGRVEQYF
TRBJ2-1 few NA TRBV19 TGTGCCAGTAGTACACAGGGTAATGAGCAGTTCTTC CASSTQGNEQFF
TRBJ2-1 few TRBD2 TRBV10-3 TGTGCCATCGAGGCTAGCGGGAGGGCTTACAATGAGCAGTTCTTC CAIEASGRAYNEQFF
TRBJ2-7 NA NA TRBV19 TGTGCCAGTACGGGGGATTTTTACGAGCAGTACTTC CASTGDFYEQYF
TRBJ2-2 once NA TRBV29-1 TGCAGCGTACCAGGGACTGAAACCGGGGAGCTGTTTTTT CSVPGTETGELFF
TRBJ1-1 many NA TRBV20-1 TGCAGTGCTAGACCGATGCGGGCAGAAGCTAACACTGAAGCTTTCTTT CSARPMRAEANTEAFF
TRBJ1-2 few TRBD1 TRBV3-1 TGTGCCAGCAGCCAAGATCAGGGGGGGAGAGCGAAAGGCTACACCTTC CASSQDQGGRAKGYTF
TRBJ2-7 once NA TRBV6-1 TGTGCCAGCAGCGATACCCCGGGATACGAGCAGTACTTC CASSDTPGYEQYF
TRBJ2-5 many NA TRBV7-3 TGTGCCAGCAGCCCATCCTTCGGGGAGACCCAGTACTTC CASSPSFGETQYF
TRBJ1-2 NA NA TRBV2 TGTGCCAGCAGTAACAGGGAAACCCTCGGCTACACCTTC CASSNRETLGYTF
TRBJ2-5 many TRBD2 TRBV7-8 TGTGCCAGCAGCGGTCGGGAGGGCTTTCAAGAGACCCAGTACTTC CASSGREGFQETQYF
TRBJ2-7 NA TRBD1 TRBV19 TGTGCCAGTAGTCGACAGGGGGTCCCCTACGAGCAGTACTTC CASSRQGVPYEQYF
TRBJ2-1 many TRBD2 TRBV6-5 TGTGCCAGCTGGGGAGGGGACTACAATGAGCAGTTCTTC CASWGGDYNEQFF
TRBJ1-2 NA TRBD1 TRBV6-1 TGTGCCAGCTGGACAGGGGCAGGGAATTATGGCTACACCTTC CASWTGAGNYGYTF
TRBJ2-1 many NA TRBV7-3 TGTGCCAGCAGCCCCTCTATCTCCTACAATGAGCAGTTCTTC CASSPSISYNEQFF
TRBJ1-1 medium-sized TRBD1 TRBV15 TGTGCCACCAGCCCGCCCCGAGACAGGGCTACTGAAGCTTTCTTT CATSPPRDRATEAFF
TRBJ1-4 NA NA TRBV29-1 TGCAGCGCCGAGGGCAGGGCCAGGGGAAAACTGTTTTTT CSAEGRARGKLFF
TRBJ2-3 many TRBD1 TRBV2 TGTGCCAGCAGTCTTGGACAGGGCACTAGCACAGATACGCAGTATTTT CASSLGQGTSTDTQYF
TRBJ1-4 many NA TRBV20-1 TGCAGTGCTGAAGATGCAACTAATGAAAAACTGTTTTTT CSAEDATNEKLFF
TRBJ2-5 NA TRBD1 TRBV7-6 TGTGCCAGCAGCCCCAGACAGGGAGAGGTTCAAGAGACCCAGTACTTC CASSPRQGEVQETQYF